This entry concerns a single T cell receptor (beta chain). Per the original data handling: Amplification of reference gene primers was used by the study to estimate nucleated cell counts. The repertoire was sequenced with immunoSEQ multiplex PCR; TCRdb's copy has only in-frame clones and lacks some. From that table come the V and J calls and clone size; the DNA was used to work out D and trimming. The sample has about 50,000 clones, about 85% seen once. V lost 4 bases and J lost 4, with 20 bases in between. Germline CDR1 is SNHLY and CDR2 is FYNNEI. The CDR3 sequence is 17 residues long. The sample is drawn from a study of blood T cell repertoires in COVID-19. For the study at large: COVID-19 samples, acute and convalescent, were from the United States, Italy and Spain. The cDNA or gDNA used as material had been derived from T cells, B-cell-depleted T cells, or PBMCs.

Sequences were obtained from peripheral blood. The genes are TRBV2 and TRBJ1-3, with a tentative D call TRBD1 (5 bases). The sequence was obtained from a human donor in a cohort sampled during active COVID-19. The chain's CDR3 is CASSGFVAGPIGNTIYF. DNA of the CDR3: TGTGCCAGCAGTGGTTTCGTGGCAGGGCCTATCGGAAACACCATATATTTT.